The sequence of this TCR beta chain was determined in a study of lymphopenia after photon versus proton radiotherapy (dated by TCRdb to between 2018 and 2021). About the investigation overall: The study compared the immunological effects of photon versus proton radiation therapy in patients with gastrointestinal tumors who developed high-grade lymphopenia. The cohort included some 20 patients with gastrointestinal tumors who developed lymphopenia after receiving either photon or proton therapy. The goal of the study was to characterize the differences between the two radiation modalities in how they affect the immune system.

The CDR3 goes from the cysteine to the phenylalanine over 13 residues. Just the 39-base CDR3 DNA is kept, in frame starting at base 1. Via the germline V gene, CDR1 is SGHTA and CDR2 FQGNSA. V is reduced by 5 bases and J by 8 bases, leaving a spacing of 12 bases between them. The receptor library was made with the immunoSEQ multiplex PCR assay. T cell repertoires were profiled with deep sequencing of rearranged TCR beta loci together with multiparametric flow cytometry. TCRdb took this table from immuneACCESS and kept in-frame rearrangements with V and J called. Such tables lack part of the clones; where checked against another copy, unresolved V genes explain under half of the gap, and the rest is unexplained. Here the sample has around 29,000 clones; 84% occur a single time. The ten biggest clones cover more than 12% of the sample. On this clone: There is no known antigen for this receptor. It has no much larger one-base neighbor in the sample; base qualities were not kept.

What the study reported, not specific to this receptor: Across the cohort, an inverse correlation was found between a larger post-nadir drop in TCR diversity and overall survival time among patients who died. Once the lymphocyte count had reached its nadir, the repertoires of photon-treated patients showed oligoclonal expansion, particularly of CD8+ Temra cells, and this expansion drove the decline in diversity. The authors looked at the survival association only in patients who died, and they framed better survival with proton therapy as a possibility rather than a demonstrated result. Relative stability during treatment was observed in proton-treated patients, whereas loss of naive T cells and TCR diversity and gain of effector/memory populations were observed in photon-treated patients.

The source is a woman aged 70-85 years with pancreatic cancer. The rearrangement joined TRBV7-2 to TRBJ1-4; no D gene call is confident. This material consisted of peripheral blood, taken from a patient treated with proton-based radiotherapy. At the DNA level, the sequence is TGTGCCAGCAGCCCCACCTCAGGAGAAAAACTGTTTTTT. It specifies CASSPTSGEKLFF.